This is a list of T cell receptor beta chains from one sample in a study of blood T cells in healthy people across ages. TCRdb itself ran the 5' RACE reads through MiXCR, one entry per CDR3 protein. The sample has fewer than 800,000 distinct CDR3 sequences, roughly 20% seen once. Sequenced input: blood. Source of these receptors: a man aged 65-85 years in good health. Each CDR3 is given with its conserved first and last residue. The order of the fields is D gene, clone size, J gene, V gene, CDR3 protein, CDR3 DNA. D genes are given only for firm matches. Clone size is stated in some rows and not others, as once, few, many or a class when expanded.

D: TRBD2
size: few
J: TRBJ2-4
V: TRBV15
CDR3: CATSTPPGGRSQGDIQYF
DNA: TGTGCCACCAGTACGCCTCCCGGCGGGAGAAGCCAAGGGGACATTCAGTACTTC

D: NA
size: many
J: TRBJ1-1
V: TRBV27
CDR3: CASSLPGTFF
DNA: TGTGCCAGCAGTTTACCGGGGACTTTCTTT

D: TRBD2
size: NA
J: TRBJ2-5
V: TRBV24-1
CDR3: CATSDSGTSGGLGKFF
DNA: TGTGCCACCAGTGATTCGGGGACTAGCGGGGGGCTTGGGAAGTTCTTC

D: TRBD1
size: NA
J: TRBJ2-7
V: TRBV12-3/TRBV12-4
CDR3: CASSYGTGERSERYF
DNA: TGTGCCAGCAGTTATGGGACAGGGGAGAGAAGCGAGCGGTACTTC

D: TRBD2
size: few
J: TRBJ2-3
V: TRBV12-3/TRBV12-4
CDR3: CASSLFALAGKDTQYF
DNA: TGTGCCAGCAGTTTGTTCGCGCTAGCGGGGAAAGATACGCAGTATTTT

D: NA
size: NA
J: TRBJ1-2
V: TRBV15
CDR3: CATSRSAGDDGYTF
DNA: TGTGCCACCAGCAGAAGCGCAGGGGACGATGGCTACACCTTC

D: TRBD2
size: NA
J: TRBJ2-1
V: TRBV10-3
CDR3: CAISESKGSGISYNEQFF
DNA: TGTGCCATCAGTGAGTCAAAGGGGAGCGGGATCTCCTACAATGAGCAGTTCTTC

D: TRBD1
size: few
J: TRBJ1-5
V: TRBV4-1
CDR3: CASSQRDRGAGQPQHF
DNA: TGCGCCAGCAGCCAGAGGGACAGGGGTGCTGGACAGCCCCAGCATTTT

D: TRBD1
size: few
J: TRBJ2-7
V: TRBV11-2
CDR3: CASSTDRGGYEQYF
DNA: TGTGCCAGCAGTACGGACAGGGGGGGTTACGAGCAGTACTTC

D: NA
size: few
J: TRBJ2-1
V: TRBV3-1
CDR3: CASSQDEEAEQFF
DNA: TGTGCCAGCAGCCAAGATGAAGAAGCTGAGCAGTTCTTC

D: TRBD2
size: once
J: TRBJ2-1
V: TRBV19
CDR3: CASSMVGGLAGERDQFF
DNA: TGTGCCAGTAGTATGGTCGGTGGGCTAGCGGGAGAGAGAGATCAGTTCTTC

D: TRBD1
size: NA
J: TRBJ1-5
V: TRBV20-1
CDR3: CSAPPTGGNQPQHF
DNA: TGCAGTGCTCCCCCGACAGGGGGAAATCAGCCCCAGCATTTT

D: NA
size: NA
J: TRBJ2-1
V: TRBV29-1
CDR3: CSVAEGPSMNEQFF
DNA: TGCAGCGTTGCCGAGGGACCGTCGATGAATGAGCAGTTCTTC

D: NA
size: NA
J: TRBJ2-6
V: TRBV7-8
CDR3: CASSLGGRGTGANVLTF
DNA: TGTGCCAGCAGCTTAGGAGGAAGGGGTACTGGGGCCAACGTCCTGACTTTC

D: NA
size: few
J: TRBJ2-5
V: TRBV6-6
CDR3: CASSSPRTAQETQYF
DNA: TGTGCCAGCAGTTCTCCGAGGACCGCACAAGAGACCCAGTACTTC

D: TRBD2
size: few
J: TRBJ2-1
V: TRBV24-1
CDR3: CATSGPSGSKYNEQFF
DNA: TGTGCCACCAGTGGTCCTAGCGGGAGTAAGTACAATGAGCAGTTCTTC

D: NA
size: many
J: TRBJ2-1
V: TRBV9
CDR3: CASSVDRNYIHNEQFF
DNA: TGTGCCAGCAGCGTCGACAGGAACTATATCCACAATGAGCAGTTCTTC